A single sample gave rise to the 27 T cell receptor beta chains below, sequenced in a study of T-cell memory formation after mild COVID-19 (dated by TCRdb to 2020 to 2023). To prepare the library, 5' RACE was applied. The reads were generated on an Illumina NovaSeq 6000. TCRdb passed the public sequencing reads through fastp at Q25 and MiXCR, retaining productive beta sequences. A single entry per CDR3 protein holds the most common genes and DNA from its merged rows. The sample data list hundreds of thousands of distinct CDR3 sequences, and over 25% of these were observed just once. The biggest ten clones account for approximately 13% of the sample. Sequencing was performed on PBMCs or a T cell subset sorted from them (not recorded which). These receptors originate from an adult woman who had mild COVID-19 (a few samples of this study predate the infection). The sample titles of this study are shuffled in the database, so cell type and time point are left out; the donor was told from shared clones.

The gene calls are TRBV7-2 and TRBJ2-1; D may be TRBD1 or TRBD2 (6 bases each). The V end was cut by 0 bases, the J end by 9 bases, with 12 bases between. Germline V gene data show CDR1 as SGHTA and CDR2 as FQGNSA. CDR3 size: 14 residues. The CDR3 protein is CASSLAGGSGEQFF. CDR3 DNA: TGTGCCAGCAGCTTAGCAGGGGGTAGCGGTGAGCAGTTCTTC.

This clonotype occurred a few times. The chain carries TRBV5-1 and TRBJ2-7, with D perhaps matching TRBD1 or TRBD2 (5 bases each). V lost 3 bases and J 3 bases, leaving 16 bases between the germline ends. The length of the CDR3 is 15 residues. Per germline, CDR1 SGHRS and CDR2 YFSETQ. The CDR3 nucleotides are TGCGCCAGCAGCTATGGGGACCGAGACAACTACGAGCAGTACTTC. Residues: CASSYGDRDNYEQYF.

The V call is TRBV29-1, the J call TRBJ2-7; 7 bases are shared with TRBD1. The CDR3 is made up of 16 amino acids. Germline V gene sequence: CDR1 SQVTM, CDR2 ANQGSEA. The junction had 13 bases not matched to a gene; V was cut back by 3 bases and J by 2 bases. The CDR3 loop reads CSVDGINRDRAYEQYF. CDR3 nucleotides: TGCAGCGTTGATGGGATTAACCGGGACAGAGCCTACGAGCAGTACTTC.

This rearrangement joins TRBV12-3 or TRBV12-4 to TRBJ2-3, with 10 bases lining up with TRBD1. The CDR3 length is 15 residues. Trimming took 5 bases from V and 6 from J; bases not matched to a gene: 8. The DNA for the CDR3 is TGTGCCAGCAGTACGGACAGGGGGAGTGGGGATACGCAGTATTTT. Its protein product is CASSTDRGSGDTQYF.

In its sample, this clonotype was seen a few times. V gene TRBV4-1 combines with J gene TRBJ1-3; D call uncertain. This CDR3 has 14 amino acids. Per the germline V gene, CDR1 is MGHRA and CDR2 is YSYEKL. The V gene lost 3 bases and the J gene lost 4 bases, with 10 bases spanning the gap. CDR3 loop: CASSQPQVGNTIYF. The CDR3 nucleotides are TGCGCCAGCAGCCAGCCCCAAGTCGGAAACACCATATATTTT.

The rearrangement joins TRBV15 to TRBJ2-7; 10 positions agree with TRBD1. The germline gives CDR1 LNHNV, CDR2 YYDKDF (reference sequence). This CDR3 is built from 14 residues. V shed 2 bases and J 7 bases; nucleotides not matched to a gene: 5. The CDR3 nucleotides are TGTGCCACCAGCAGACGACAGGGGGCGGGTGAGCAGTACTTC. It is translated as CATSRRQGAGEQYF.

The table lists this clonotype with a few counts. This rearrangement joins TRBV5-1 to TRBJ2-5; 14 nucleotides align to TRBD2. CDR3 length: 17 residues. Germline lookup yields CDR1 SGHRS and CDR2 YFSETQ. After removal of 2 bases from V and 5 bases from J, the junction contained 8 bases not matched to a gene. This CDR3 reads CASSFRGLAGVGETQYF. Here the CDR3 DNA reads TGCGCCAGCAGCTTCCGGGGACTAGCGGGAGTTGGGGAGACCCAGTACTTC.

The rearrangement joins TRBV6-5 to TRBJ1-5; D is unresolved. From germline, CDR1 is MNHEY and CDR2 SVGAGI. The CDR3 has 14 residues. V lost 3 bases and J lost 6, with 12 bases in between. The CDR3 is CASSYVPGGQPQHF. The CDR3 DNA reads TGTGCCAGCAGTTATGTCCCGGGCGGTCAGCCCCAGCATTTT.

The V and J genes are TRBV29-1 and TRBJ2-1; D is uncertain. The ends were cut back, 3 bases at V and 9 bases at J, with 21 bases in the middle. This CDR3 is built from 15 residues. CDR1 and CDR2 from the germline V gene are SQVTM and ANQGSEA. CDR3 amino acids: CSVDSRQGVSVEQFF. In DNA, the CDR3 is TGCAGCGTTGATTCGCGCCAAGGAGTGTCTGTTGAGCAGTTCTTC.

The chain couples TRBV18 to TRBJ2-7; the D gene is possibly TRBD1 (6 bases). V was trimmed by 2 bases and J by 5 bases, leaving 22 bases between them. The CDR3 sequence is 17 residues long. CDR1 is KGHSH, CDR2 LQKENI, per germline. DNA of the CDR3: TGTGCCAGCTCACCATCGCTAACTAGGGGGAGTGGCCACGAGCAGTACTTC. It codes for CASSPSLTRGSGHEQYF.

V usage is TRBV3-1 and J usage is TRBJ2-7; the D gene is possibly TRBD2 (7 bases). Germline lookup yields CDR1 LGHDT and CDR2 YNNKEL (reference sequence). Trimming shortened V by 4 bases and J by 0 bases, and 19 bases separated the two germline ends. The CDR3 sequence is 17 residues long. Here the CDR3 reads CASSLTRRRGGSYEQYF. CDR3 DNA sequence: TGTGCCAGCAGCCTAACCCGGAGGAGGGGGGGCTCCTACGAGCAGTACTTC.

CDR3 nucleotides: TGTGCCAGCAGCCCCCCGATGAGGAGAAATTCACCCCTCCACTTT. It is translated as CASSPPMRRNSPLHF. The chain is built from TRBV3-1 and TRBJ1-6; D remains unclear. The CDR3 spans 15 residues. Trimming pared 4 bases from V and 7 bases from J, leaving 14 bases between. Germline V gene data show CDR1 as LGHDT and CDR2 as YNNKEL (reference sequence).

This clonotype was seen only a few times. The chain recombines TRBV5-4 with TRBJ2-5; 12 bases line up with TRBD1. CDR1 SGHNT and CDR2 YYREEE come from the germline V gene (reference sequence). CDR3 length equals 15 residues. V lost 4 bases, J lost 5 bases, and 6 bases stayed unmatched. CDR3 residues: CASSRGDRGLETQYF. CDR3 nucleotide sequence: TGTGCCAGCAGCCGAGGGGACAGGGGGCTGGAGACCCAGTACTTC.

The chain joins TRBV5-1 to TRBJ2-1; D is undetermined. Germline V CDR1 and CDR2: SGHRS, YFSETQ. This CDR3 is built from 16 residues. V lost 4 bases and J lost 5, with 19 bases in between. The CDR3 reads CASSRWGSDPNNEQFF. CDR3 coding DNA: TGCGCCAGCAGCCGATGGGGTTCAGACCCCAACAATGAGCAGTTCTTC.

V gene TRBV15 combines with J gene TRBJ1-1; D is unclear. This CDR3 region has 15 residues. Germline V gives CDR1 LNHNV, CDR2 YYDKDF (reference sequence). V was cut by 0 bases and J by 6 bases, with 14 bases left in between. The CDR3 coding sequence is TGTGCCACCAGCAGAGATCAAATGACTGGCCCTGAAGCTTTCTTT. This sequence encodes CATSRDQMTGPEAFF.

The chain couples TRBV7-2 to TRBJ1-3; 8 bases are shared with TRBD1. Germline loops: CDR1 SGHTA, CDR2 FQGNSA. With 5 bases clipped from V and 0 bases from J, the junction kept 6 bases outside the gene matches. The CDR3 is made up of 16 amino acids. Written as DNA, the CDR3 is TGTGCCAGCAGCATCTCCGGGACAGGCTCTGGAAACACCATATATTTT. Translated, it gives CASSISGTGSGNTIYF.

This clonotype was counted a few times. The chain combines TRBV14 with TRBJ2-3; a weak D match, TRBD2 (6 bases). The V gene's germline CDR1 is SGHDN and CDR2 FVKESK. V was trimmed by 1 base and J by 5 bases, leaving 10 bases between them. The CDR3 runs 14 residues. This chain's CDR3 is CASSQVSGEDTQYF. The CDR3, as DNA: TGTGCCAGCAGCCAAGTGTCGGGGGAAGATACGCAGTATTTT.

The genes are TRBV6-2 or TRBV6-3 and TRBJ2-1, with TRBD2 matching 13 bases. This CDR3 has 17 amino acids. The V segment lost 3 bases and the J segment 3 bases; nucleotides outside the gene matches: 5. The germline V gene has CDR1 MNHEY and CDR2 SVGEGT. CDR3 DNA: TGTGCCAGCAGTTATTCGGGACTAGCGGGGATCTACAATGAGCAGTTCTTC. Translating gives CASSYSGLAGIYNEQFF.

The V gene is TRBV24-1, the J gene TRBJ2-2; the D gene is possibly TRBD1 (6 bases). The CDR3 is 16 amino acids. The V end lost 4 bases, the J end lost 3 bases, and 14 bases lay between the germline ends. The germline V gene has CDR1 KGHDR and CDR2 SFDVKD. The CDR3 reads CATSDPMGAHTGELFF. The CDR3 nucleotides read TGTGCCACCAGTGACCCGATGGGGGCTCACACCGGGGAGCTGTTTTTT.

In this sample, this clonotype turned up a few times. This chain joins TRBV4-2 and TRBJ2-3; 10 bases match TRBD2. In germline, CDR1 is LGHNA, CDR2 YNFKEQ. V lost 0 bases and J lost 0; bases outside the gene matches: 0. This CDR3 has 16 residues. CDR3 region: CASSQELAGSTDTQYF. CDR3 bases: TGTGCCAGCAGCCAAGAACTAGCGGGGAGCACAGATACGCAGTATTTT.

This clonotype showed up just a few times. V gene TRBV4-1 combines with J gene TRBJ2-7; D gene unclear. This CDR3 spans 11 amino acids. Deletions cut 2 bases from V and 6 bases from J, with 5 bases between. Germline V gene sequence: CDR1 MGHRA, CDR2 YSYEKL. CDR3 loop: CASSQNLEQYF. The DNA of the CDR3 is TGCGCCAGCAGCCAAAATCTCGAGCAGTACTTC.

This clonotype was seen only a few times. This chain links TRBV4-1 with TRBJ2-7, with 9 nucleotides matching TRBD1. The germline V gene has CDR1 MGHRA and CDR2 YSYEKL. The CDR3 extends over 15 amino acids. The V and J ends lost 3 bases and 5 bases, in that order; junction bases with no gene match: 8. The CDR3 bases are TGCGCCAGCAGCCAGTGGGGACAGGGTGTGGACGAGCAGTACTTC. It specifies CASSQWGQGVDEQYF.

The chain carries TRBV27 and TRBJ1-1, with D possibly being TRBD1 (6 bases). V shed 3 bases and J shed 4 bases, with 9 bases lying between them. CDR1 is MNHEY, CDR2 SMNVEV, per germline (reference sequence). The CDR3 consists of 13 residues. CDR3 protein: CASSFRGSTEAFF. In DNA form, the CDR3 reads TGTGCCAGCAGTTTCAGGGGTAGCACTGAAGCTTTCTTT.

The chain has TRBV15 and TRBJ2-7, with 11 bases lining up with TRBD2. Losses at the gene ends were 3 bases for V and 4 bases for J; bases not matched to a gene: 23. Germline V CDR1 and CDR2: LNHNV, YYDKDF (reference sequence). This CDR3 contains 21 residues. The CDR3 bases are TGTGCCACCAGCAGGATGGCCCCGCCGGAGGGGGTCGGACTAGCGGGTTACGAGCAGTACTTC. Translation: CATSRMAPPEGVGLAGYEQYF.

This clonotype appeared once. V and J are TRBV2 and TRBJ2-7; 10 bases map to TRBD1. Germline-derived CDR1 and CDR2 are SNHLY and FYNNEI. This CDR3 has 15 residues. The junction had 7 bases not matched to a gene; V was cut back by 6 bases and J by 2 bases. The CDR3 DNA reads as TGTGCCAGCAGGGACACCGGGACAGGGGCCTACGAGCAGTACTTC. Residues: CASRDTGTGAYEQYF.

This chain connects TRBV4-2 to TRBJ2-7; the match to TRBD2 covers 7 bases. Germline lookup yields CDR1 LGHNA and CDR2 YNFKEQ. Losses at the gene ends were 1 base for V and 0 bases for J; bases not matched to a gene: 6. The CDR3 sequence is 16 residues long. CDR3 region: CASSQVAGDSSYEQYF. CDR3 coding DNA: TGTGCCAGCAGCCAAGTAGCGGGCGACAGCTCCTACGAGCAGTACTTC.

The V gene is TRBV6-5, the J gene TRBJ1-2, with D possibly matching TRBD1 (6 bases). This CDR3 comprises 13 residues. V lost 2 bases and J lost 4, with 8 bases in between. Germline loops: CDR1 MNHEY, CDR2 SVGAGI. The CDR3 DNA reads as TGTGCCAGCAGTTACGGAGGGGGCTATGGCTACACCTTC. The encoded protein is CASSYGGGYGYTF.